Included here is one T cell receptor (beta chain) sequence, with context. The antigen is not known. This record belongs to a study of T cell responses to AZD1222 COVID-19 vaccine. Study-level results: Nearly half of spike-specific TCRs reportedly target variant regions that are unmutated in the B.1.351 and B.1.1.7 variants. Donors were mostly white British, more females; clonal diversity possibly underestimated. Vaccine-associated CD4 TCRs ranged over spike, dominating at 160-218 and 743-854.

The analysis combined second doses at about 4 or about 12 weeks. Clones were sequenced by immunoSEQ multiplex PCR, and TCRdb holds only the in-frame ones, with some missing. Of about 150,000 clones detected, over 80% appear once; the ten largest clones hold about 9%. CDR1 MNHNS and CDR2 SASEGT come from the germline V gene. V was shortened by 3 bases and J by 13 bases, with 21 bases between the two germline ends. The CDR3 has 14 amino acids. This clonotype was sampled from an adult who received the AZD1222 COVID-19 vaccine. J is TRBJ1-1 and V is TRBV6-1; D unresolved. The material sequenced was peripheral blood, taken 28 days after the second AZD1222 dose. CDR3 loop: CASSDPRRVALGFF. As DNA, the CDR3 is TGTGCCAGCAGTGATCCCCGAAGGGTCGCTTTGGGTTTCTTT.